Below are 26 T cell receptor beta chains sequenced from a single sample in a study of shared clonotypes between healthy human individuals. The protocol was immunoSEQ multiplex PCR, while the TCRdb copy is restricted to in-frame clones and leaves out a portion. The sample contains around 1.5 million clones, 98% of which appear only once. The sample taken for sequencing was naive CD4+ T cells sorted from blood. Subset denoted: CD45RA+ positively selected. The receptors originated from a man aged 25-45 years in good health.

The chain combines TRBV5-1 with TRBJ2-7; TRBD2 matches at 8 bases. The trim removed 4 bases at V and 3 bases at J, leaving 9 bases unmatched. The CDR3 loop spans 15 amino acids. Germline values: CDR1 SGHRS, CDR2 YFSETQ. The CDR3, as DNA: TGCGCCAGCAGCCAGACTAGCGCATTGTACTACGAGCAGTACTTC. The encoded protein is CASSQTSALYYEQYF. Together with reference TRBV5-1 and TRBJ2-7, the CDR3 gives the full variable domain: KAGVTQTPRYLIKTRGQQVTLSCSPISGHRSVSWYQQTPGQGLQFLFEYFSETQRNKGNFPGRFSGRQFSNSRSEMNVSTLELGDSALYLCASSQTSALYYEQYFGPGTRLTVT.

This chain uses TRBV5-1 with TRBJ2-2; a possible D gene is TRBD2 (5 bases). The germline gives CDR1 SGHRS, CDR2 YFSETQ. The CDR3 spans 14 residues. Trimming pared 6 bases from V and 0 bases from J, leaving 9 bases between. Here the CDR3 reads CASTRASNTGELFF. In DNA form, the CDR3 reads TGCGCCAGCACGAGGGCCTCGAACACCGGGGAGCTGTTTTTT.

The chain joins TRBV7-9 to TRBJ2-7; D is possibly TRBD1 (5 bases). V was trimmed by 5 bases and J by 3 bases, leaving 14 bases between them. The CDR3 loop spans 14 amino acids. Germline V gives CDR1 SEHNR, CDR2 FQNEAQ (reference sequence). CDR3 in amino acids: CASSPLRAFYEQYF. The CDR3 nucleotides read TGTGCCAGCAGCCCCCTCAGGGCATTCTACGAGCAGTACTTC.

This chain connects TRBV4-2 to TRBJ1-2, with D possibly matching TRBD1 (6 bases). CDR1 and CDR2 (germline): LGHNA, YNFKEQ. The CDR3 covers 17 residues. V was pared by 0 bases and J by 0 bases, with 14 bases between. In DNA, the CDR3 is TGTGCCAGCAGCCAAGATCGCGGGGGGGCTACTAACTATGGCTACACCTTC. Its translation: CASSQDRGGATNYGYTF.

The V and J genes are TRBV7-3 and TRBJ2-3, with 8 bases fitting TRBD2. This CDR3 has 15 residues. Germline loops: CDR1 SGHTA, CDR2 FQGTGA. V was pared by 1 base and J by 5 bases, with 5 bases of the junction left unmatched. The CDR3 loop reads CASSLNGRAGDTQYF. The CDR3 nucleotides are TGTGCCAGCAGCTTAAACGGGAGGGCCGGAGATACGCAGTATTTT. The full variable domain, rest sourced from reference TRBV7-3 and TRBJ2-3, is GAGVSQTPSNKVTEKGKYVELRCDPISGHTALYWYRQSLGQGPEFLIYFQGTGAADDSGLPNDRFFAVRPEGSVSTLKIQRTERGDSAVYLCASSLNGRAGDTQYFGPGTRLTVL.

This clone occurred once. This sequence joins TRBV5-1 and TRBJ2-5; D not certain. This CDR3 region has 15 residues. The V and J ends lost 0 bases and 2 bases respectively, with 11 bases between them. Germline V gives CDR1 SGHRS, CDR2 YFSETQ. CDR3 residues: CASSLETWAQETQYF. The CDR3 bases are TGCGCCAGCAGCTTGGAGACCTGGGCTCAAGAGACCCAGTACTTC.

The chain combines TRBV29-1 with TRBJ2-3; no clear D. The V end lost 6 bases, the J end lost 0 bases, and 4 bases lay between the germline ends. Germline assignment: CDR1 SQVTM and CDR2 ANQGSEA. This CDR3 is built from 11 residues. CDR3: CSVFSTDTQYF. CDR3 nucleotide sequence: TGCAGCGTGTTTAGCACAGATACGCAGTATTTT.

The chain employs TRBV25-1 and TRBJ2-5, with 10 bases lining up with TRBD1. Trimming cost V 5 bases and J 4 bases; bases outside gene matches: 13. The V gene's germline CDR1 is MGHDK and CDR2 SYGVNS. CDR3 length: 17 residues. The CDR3 here is CASSSEARDRGSETQYF. CDR3 nucleotide sequence: TGTGCCAGCAGTTCCGAAGCCCGGGACAGGGGATCAGAGACCCAGTACTTC.

V is TRBV28 and J is TRBJ1-4; the D gene is possibly TRBD1 (6 bases). Germline assignment: CDR1 MDHEN and CDR2 SYDVKM. With 1 base removed from V and 7 bases from J, the gap between germline ends came to 13 bases. There are 15 residues in the CDR3. CDR3 amino acids: CASSLSWGAGEKLFF. CDR3 coding DNA: TGTGCCAGCAGTTTATCTTGGGGGGCCGGTGAAAAACTGTTTTTT.

The gene calls are TRBV2 and TRBJ2-1; a possible D gene is TRBD1 (6 bases). The CDR3 loop spans 14 amino acids. CDR1 SNHLY and CDR2 FYNNEI come from the germline V gene. Trimming stripped 6 bases from V and 8 bases from J, with 17 bases between. The CDR3 loop reads CASRAGRGQDEQFF. DNA for the CDR3: TGTGCCAGCAGGGCGGGCAGGGGCCAGGATGAGCAGTTCTTC. The full variable domain, rest sourced from reference TRBV2 and TRBJ2-1, is EPEVTQTPSHQVTQMGQEVILRCVPISNHLYFYWYRQILGQKVEFLVSFYNNEISEKSEIFDDQFSVERPDGSNFTLKIRSTKLEDSAMYFCASRAGRGQDEQFFGPGTRLTVL.

V gene TRBV6-1 combines with J gene TRBJ2-5, with D perhaps TRBD1 (6 bases). The germline V gene has CDR1 MNHNS and CDR2 SASEGT. This CDR3 spans 15 amino acids. The germline V and J ends were trimmed by 2 bases and 5 bases, with 15 bases remaining between them. The CDR3 is CASSETTGFGETQYF. The CDR3 nucleotides read TGTGCCAGCAGTGAAACAACAGGGTTTGGGGAGACCCAGTACTTC.

The rearrangement links TRBV19 to TRBJ2-3; TRBD2 matches at 10 bases. CDR3 length: 15 amino acids. Germline CDR1 LNHDA, CDR2 SQIVND (reference sequence). The trim removed 8 bases at V and 0 bases at J, leaving 5 bases unmatched. The CDR3 coding sequence is TGTGCCAGTCGTTCAGCGGGAGGGAGCACAGATACGCAGTATTTT. Its translation: CASRSAGGSTDTQYF.

The chain joins TRBV4-2 to TRBJ2-1; 14 bases match TRBD2. From germline, CDR1 is LGHNA and CDR2 YNFKEQ. The CDR3 has 18 residues. Trimming removed 2 bases from V and 9 bases from J; junction bases left unmatched: 12. This chain's CDR3 is CASSQPPTGTSGSGEQFF. The CDR3, as DNA: TGTGCCAGCAGCCAACCCCCCACCGGGACTAGCGGGAGTGGTGAGCAGTTCTTC.

The V call is TRBV15, the J call TRBJ1-5; unclear D gene. The CDR3 is 15 amino acids. The germline V gene encodes CDR1 LNHNV and CDR2 YYDKDF (reference sequence). V dropped 0 bases and J dropped 0 bases, with 6 bases sitting between them. As DNA, the CDR3 is TGTGCCACCAGCAGAGAATGGGATAGCAATCAGCCCCAGCATTTT. Protein product: CATSREWDSNQPQHF.

The chain carries TRBV15 and TRBJ1-2; D not resolved. This CDR3 spans 13 amino acids. Germline V lookup: CDR1 LNHNV, CDR2 YYDKDF (reference sequence). V was pared by 5 bases and J by 6 bases, with 13 bases between. The CDR3 reads CATSGRGRDGYTF. In nucleotides, the CDR3 is TGTGCCACCAGCGGACGGGGTCGCGATGGCTACACCTTC.

The rearrangement uses TRBV7-2 and TRBJ1-2; weak D call: TRBD1 (5 bases). Germline V gene sequence: CDR1 SGHTA, CDR2 FQGNSA. Between the trimmed V and J ends, which lost 8 bases and 7 bases, there was a span of 11 bases. The CDR3 loop spans 11 amino acids. In DNA form, the CDR3 reads TGTGCCAGCGGGGGAGGGGCTGGCTACACCTTC. Translating it yields CASGGGAGYTF.

Points on this clone: Other DNA sequences from this sample encode an identical CDR3 as well. The genes are TRBV5-5 and TRBJ2-7; D gene ambiguous. Germline V gene lookup returns CDR1 SGHKS and CDR2 YYEKEE (reference sequence). Trimming took off 0 bases at V and 3 bases at J, with 4 bases between the two ends. The CDR3 has 12 amino acids. The CDR3 nucleotides are TGTGCCAGCAGCTTGGGTGTCTACGAGCAGTACTTC. It is translated as CASSLGVYEQYF.

The chain couples TRBV29-1 to TRBJ1-2; 7 bases are a match to TRBD1. After removal of 6 bases from V and 3 bases from J, the junction contained 7 bases not matched to a gene. From germline, CDR1 is SQVTM and CDR2 ANQGSEA. CDR3 size: 13 residues. The CDR3 DNA follows: TGCAGCGTCCGCCCAACAGGGGACTATGGCTACACCTTC. Residues: CSVRPTGDYGYTF.

CDR3 region: CASSFFFGDGTALRRTQYF. In DNA, the CDR3 is TGTGCCAGCAGTTTTTTCTTTGGTGACGGGACAGCTTTGCGTCGTACGCAGTATTTT. This chain joins TRBV28 and TRBJ2-3; the match to TRBD1 covers 7 bases. The germline V gene encodes CDR1 MDHEN and CDR2 SYDVKM. The V and J ends lost 3 bases and 8 bases, in that order; junction bases with no gene match: 23. The CDR3 sequence is 19 residues long.

The rearrangement uses TRBV7-9 and TRBJ1-1, with 9 nucleotides matching TRBD1. The CDR3 has 15 residues. Germline V CDR1 and CDR2: SEHNR, FQNEAQ (reference sequence). Trimming at V came to 7 bases and at J to 4 bases, leaving 10 bases not matched to a gene. CDR3 region: CASTRTGARGTEAFF. CDR3 in DNA: TGTGCCAGCACCCGGACAGGGGCTAGAGGCACTGAAGCTTTCTTT.

The genes are TRBV7-2 and TRBJ2-7, with 14 bases matching TRBD2. CDR3 length: 17 residues. The germline gives CDR1 SGHTA, CDR2 FQGNSA. After removal of 2 bases from V and 7 bases from J, the junction contained 10 bases not matched to a gene. The CDR3 here is CASSLTPGLAGVREQYF. CDR3 in DNA: TGTGCCAGCAGCTTAACCCCGGGACTAGCGGGAGTTCGGGAGCAGTACTTC.

Only one count was recorded for this clone. The chain couples TRBV28 to TRBJ1-2, with D possibly TRBD1 on 6 matching bases. Trimming took 6 bases from V and 8 from J, leaving 13 bases between them. This CDR3 region has 12 residues. Germline loops: CDR1 MDHEN, CDR2 SYDVKM. CDR3: CASRPPQGGYTF. The CDR3 DNA reads as TGTGCCAGCAGGCCTCCGCAGGGGGGCTACACCTTC.

The chain uses TRBV9 and TRBJ2-5; D is uncertain. The J call may be incorrect, as the DNA end agrees better with TRBJ2-7. Per the germline V gene, CDR1 is SGDLS and CDR2 is YYNGEE. This CDR3 is built from 10 residues. The CDR3 protein is CASSGSEQYF. The CDR3 DNA follows: TGTGCCAGCAGCGGAAGCGAGCAGTACTTC.

The chain combines TRBV6-5 with TRBJ2-7; 7 nucleotides align to TRBD2. The V gene's germline CDR1 is MNHEY and CDR2 SVGAGI. The CDR3 sequence is 13 residues long. V was clipped by 4 bases and J by 6 bases; unmatched bases: 6. The CDR3 sequence is CASSSPGGGEQYF. The CDR3 nucleotides read TGTGCCAGCAGTTCACCGGGGGGAGGCGAGCAGTACTTC.

This chain connects TRBV5-1 to TRBJ2-3; TRBD2 might be the D (5 bases). The germline gives CDR1 SGHRS, CDR2 YFSETQ. V was cut by 1 base and J by 3 bases, with 9 bases left in between. This CDR3 has 14 amino acids. CDR3 nucleotide sequence: TGCGCCAGCAGCTTGCTACTAGAAACAGATACGCAGTATTTT. Translating it yields CASSLLLETDTQYF.

This CDR3 reads CASSLSLAGNIQYF. CDR3 DNA: TGTGCCAGCAGCTTAAGTTTAGCGGGCAACATTCAGTACTTC. The rearrangement joins TRBV7-6 to TRBJ2-4, with TRBD2 matching 7 bases. Losses at the gene ends were 2 bases for V and 7 bases for J; bases not matched to a gene: 5. Germline values: CDR1 SGHVS, CDR2 FNYEAQ. The length of the CDR3 is 14 residues.